This passage covers 26 T cell receptor beta chains from one sample sequenced in a study of CXCR3-negative and CXCR3-positive naive CD8 T cells. TRB cDNA was prepared as libraries by UMI-labeled 5' RACE. TCRdb reprocessed the 5' RACE reads, with one entry per CDR3 protein and no DNA. In all, the sample yields roughly 100,000 distinct CDR3 sequences. Sequenced input: naive CXCR3- CD8+ T cells from blood. As for subset: CD45RO-CCR7+CD27+CD95- naive CD8+ T cells lacking CXCR3 (TNR3-). The receptors shown here come from a human donor in good health. Some clones in this sample may be carry-over from other donors' samples.

The chain carries TRBV28 and TRBJ1-4; absent DNA, TCRdb's TRBD1 call cannot be checked. This CDR3 contains 14 residues. CDR1 is MDHEN and CDR2 is SYDVKM in the germline V gene. This chain's CDR3 is CASQSLGGWEKLFF.

V gene TRBV27 combines with J gene TRBJ2-1; checking the TCRdb D call of TRBD2 is not possible without DNA. Germline CDR1 is MNHEY and CDR2 is SMNVEV (reference sequence). The CDR3 totals 17 residues. CDR3 amino acids: CASSIAGGLAGGREQYF.

The rearrangement uses TRBV25-1 and TRBJ2-7. CDR3 length equals 14 residues. Germline CDR1 and CDR2: MGHDK and SYGVNS. CDR3 protein: CDSSDRLYDHEQYF.

J is TRBJ1-1 and V is TRBV10-3; TCRdb picks TRBD1, but there is no DNA to check that call. CDR1 and CDR2 (germline): ENHRY, SYGVKD. CDR3 length: 14 residues. CDR3 loop: CAISEGGHYTEAFF.

The V call is TRBV6-2 or TRBV6-3, the J call TRBJ2-2; TCRdb calls TRBD2, which cannot be checked without DNA. The CDR3 extends over 14 amino acids. The germline gives CDR1 MNHEY, CDR2 SVGEGT. CDR3: CASSWRESTGELFF.

The CDR3 reads CASSYAQRGPTSTDTQYF. V and J are TRBV6-5 and TRBJ2-3; lacking DNA, the TRBD1 call made by TCRdb goes unchecked. This CDR3 region has 18 residues. CDR1 and CDR2 (germline): MNHEY, SVGAGI.

The chain joins TRBV7-8 to TRBJ2-2; TCRdb proposes TRBD1, but this gene call is untestable without DNA. The germline V gene encodes CDR1 SGHVS and CDR2 FQNEAQ. CDR3 length: 16 residues. This CDR3 reads CASSLEVAPSPGELFF.

The CDR3 protein is CASSEALGTSGRDTQFF. The gene calls are TRBV2 and TRBJ2-1; TCRdb returns TRBD2, unconfirmable since there is no DNA. Germline V gives CDR1 SNHLY, CDR2 FYNNEI. The CDR3 is 17 amino acids.

This sequence joins TRBV4-3 and TRBJ2-5; TCRdb selects TRBD2, and the lack of DNA leaves this call unchecked. CDR3 length: 14 amino acids. Germline V gene sequence: CDR1 LGHNA, CDR2 YSLEER. This CDR3 reads CASSLEIAEETQYF.

The rearrangement joins TRBV20-1 to TRBJ2-5; TCRdb outputs TRBD2, but without DNA this stays unchecked. The CDR3 runs to 21 residues. Germline V gene sequence: CDR1 DFQATT, CDR2 SNEGSKA (reference sequence). The CDR3 reads CSARGLDGLAGGPGMVETQYF.

The V gene is TRBV10-3, the J gene TRBJ2-7; the TCRdb D gene call, TRBD1, has no DNA to confirm it. This CDR3 has 15 amino acids. The germline V gene has CDR1 ENHRY and CDR2 SYGVKD. CDR3 residues: CAISESQGEVDEQYF.

J is TRBJ2-7 and V is TRBV29-1; TCRdb indicates TRBD2, and absent DNA this call remains unverified. The CDR3 contains 13 residues. The V gene's germline CDR1 is SQVTM and CDR2 ANQGSEA. The CDR3 reads CSGAEGLSYEQYF.

The rearrangement uses TRBV7-6 and TRBJ2-7; TCRdb calls TRBD1, which cannot be checked without DNA. Germline V lookup: CDR1 SGHVS, CDR2 FNYEAQ. The CDR3 covers 14 residues. The chain's CDR3 is CASSPPSGNYEQYF.

V gene TRBV7-9 combines with J gene TRBJ2-3; TCRdb indicates TRBD1, and absent DNA this call remains unverified. Germline V gene sequence: CDR1 SEHNR, CDR2 FQNEAQ (reference sequence). This CDR3 spans 16 amino acids. CDR3 amino acids: CASSPFTGGSTDTQYF.

The chain employs TRBV20-1 and TRBJ2-5; TCRdb names TRBD2, which stays unverified in the absence of DNA. CDR1 and CDR2 (germline): DFQATT, SNEGSKA (reference sequence). This CDR3 contains 15 residues. The CDR3 sequence is CSARDQAGVWETQYF.

CDR3 amino acids: CASSLVGTRYGYTF. This sequence joins TRBV5-5 and TRBJ1-2; TCRdb gives TRBD1 as the D gene, but with no DNA this cannot be confirmed. This CDR3 comprises 14 residues. Germline V lookup: CDR1 SGHKS, CDR2 YYEKEE (reference sequence).

The chain recombines TRBV18 with TRBJ1-1; TCRdb selects TRBD1, and the lack of DNA leaves this call unchecked. The CDR3 runs 12 residues. Per the germline V gene, CDR1 is KGHSH and CDR2 is LQKENI. CDR3 residues: CASSPTGTEAFF.

The CDR3 sequence: CASSFTLGLGEQYF. The chain links TRBV27 to TRBJ2-7; with no DNA, the TCRdb D assignment of TRBD2 cannot be verified. The CDR3 loop spans 14 amino acids. From germline, CDR1 is MNHEY and CDR2 SMNVEV (reference sequence).

V is TRBV29-1 and J is TRBJ1-3. This CDR3 region has 14 residues. Germline loops: CDR1 SQVTM, CDR2 ANQGSEA. The CDR3 loop is CSVEEVGIEDTIYF.

The V gene is TRBV20-1, the J gene TRBJ2-3; TCRdb names TRBD1, which stays unverified in the absence of DNA. The germline V gene has CDR1 DFQATT and CDR2 SNEGSKA (reference sequence). The CDR3 is 14 amino acids. This CDR3 is CSAIPTGGADTQYF.

The CDR3 sequence: CATSRVGDKDEKLFF. V is TRBV15 and J is TRBJ1-4. This CDR3 has 15 amino acids. Germline values: CDR1 LNHNV, CDR2 YYDKDF (reference sequence).

The gene calls are TRBV23-1 and TRBJ2-7; the D call from TCRdb, TRBD2, cannot be confirmed without DNA. TRBV23-1 falls under the ORF class, with uncertain function. CDR3 length: 18 residues. The CDR3 sequence is CASSQNSFPGLSPYEQYF.

V gene TRBV29-1 combines with J gene TRBJ2-7; the TRBD1 assignment by TCRdb is unverifiable without DNA. Germline V CDR1 and CDR2: SQVTM, ANQGSEA. This CDR3 comprises 14 residues. The CDR3 is CSVYPVGTGGEQYF.

The rearrangement joins TRBV5-1 to TRBJ1-1. The germline CDR1 and CDR2 sequences are SGHRS and YFSETQ. This CDR3 region has 16 residues. The CDR3 sequence: CASSPLGEAMNTEAFF.

The chain employs TRBV9 and TRBJ1-2; TCRdb proposes TRBD1, but this gene call is untestable without DNA. The germline gives CDR1 SGDLS, CDR2 YYNGEE. This CDR3 contains 16 residues. The CDR3 loop is CASSVEGDRRDYGYTF. The variable domain in full, completed from reference TRBV9 and TRBJ1-2, reads DSGVTQTPKHLITATGQRVTLRCSPRSGDLSVYWYQQSLDQGLQFLIQYYNGEERAKGNILERFSAQQFPDLHSELNLSSLELGDSALYFCASSVEGDRRDYGYTFGSGTRLTVV.

The chain links TRBV12-3 or TRBV12-4 to TRBJ1-1. This CDR3 region has 13 residues. The chain's CDR3 is CASSFTPQSEAFF.